Following are 26 T cell receptor beta chains from one sample sequenced in a study of T cell changes during pregnancy in multiple sclerosis. Some clones are missing from TCRdb's copy, which holds only in-frame ones; the method was immunoSEQ multiplex PCR. The sample yields about 40,000 clones, about 90% seen once. The sample consisted of CD4+ T cells from peripheral blood mononuclear cells, taken after pregnancy. Receptors were obtained from a female donor with multiple sclerosis, enrolled in a pregnancy study.

The chain carries TRBV10-3 and TRBJ2-3, with 8 bases identical to TRBD2. After removal of 6 bases from V and 5 bases from J, the junction contained 10 bases not matched to a gene. Germline assignment: CDR1 ENHRY and CDR2 SYGVKD. The CDR3 totals 15 residues. DNA for the CDR3: TGTGCCATCAGATTCGCGGGGGGCCTGGGAGATACGCAGTATTTT. It translates to CAIRFAGGLGDTQYF.

The rearrangement uses TRBV6-5 and TRBJ1-2; unclear D gene. Trimming took 3 bases from V and 8 from J, leaving 13 bases between them. The CDR3 has 13 amino acids. CDR1 and CDR2 (germline): MNHEY, SVGAGI. DNA for the CDR3: TGTGCCAGCAGTTATCGGGGAATGGGCGGCTACACCTTC. Its protein is CASSYRGMGGYTF.

V is TRBV6-1 and J is TRBJ2-5, with TRBD1 identical over 7 bases. The CDR3 is made up of 14 amino acids. Germline CDR1 reads MNHNS; CDR2 reads SASEGT. Unmatched junction bases numbered 4, after V lost 4 bases and J lost 2 bases. CDR3 residues: CASSVQGNQETQYF. The DNA for the CDR3 is TGTGCCAGCAGTGTACAGGGGAATCAAGAGACCCAGTACTTC.

This rearrangement joins TRBV28 to TRBJ1-2, with D possibly TRBD1 on 5 matching bases. The CDR3 has 13 residues. Germline-derived CDR1 and CDR2 are MDHEN and SYDVKM. Deletions cut 5 bases from V and 6 bases from J, with 13 bases between. CDR3 DNA sequence: TGTGCCAGCAGTGGGGGGGGAAGGGATGGCTACACCTTC. Its protein product is CASSGGGRDGYTF.

The chain joins TRBV7-9 to TRBJ1-1, with 7 bases identical to TRBD1. Germline CDR1 reads SEHNR; CDR2 reads FQNEAQ (reference sequence). The CDR3 totals 14 residues. Unmatched junction bases numbered 10, after V lost 4 bases and J lost 8 bases. CDR3 sequence reads: CASSSGTVGVEAFF. CDR3 coding DNA: TGTGCCAGCAGCTCCGGGACAGTTGGCGTAGAAGCTTTCTTT.

The rearrangement uses TRBV4-3 and TRBJ2-3; TRBD2 might be the D (7 bases). With 2 bases removed from V and 0 bases from J, the gap between germline ends came to 18 bases. The CDR3 runs 18 residues. Per the germline V gene, CDR1 is LGHNA and CDR2 is YSLEER. DNA of the CDR3: TGCGCCAGCAGCCAACAAAGGGTAGGGGGGGGTAGCACAGATACGCAGTATTTT. Its translation is CASSQQRVGGGSTDTQYF.

V gene TRBV6-6 combines with J gene TRBJ2-7, with D maybe TRBD2 (5 bases). Trimming cost V 0 bases and J 0 bases, with 12 bases left between them. CDR3 length: 16 amino acids. CDR1 is MNHNY, CDR2 SVGAGI, per germline (reference sequence). This chain's CDR3 is CASSYSGVGSSYEQYF. In nucleotides, the CDR3 is TGTGCCAGCAGTTACTCTGGGGTAGGGAGCTCCTACGAGCAGTACTTC.

This clone appeared a few times. This chain links TRBV6-1 with TRBJ1-6; possible D gene TRBD1, 5 bases. Trimming stripped 4 bases from V and 9 bases from J, with 19 bases between. This CDR3 contains 16 residues. CDR1 and CDR2 (germline): MNHNS, SASEGT. Here the CDR3 reads CASSAWGWGVRSPLHF. Written as DNA, the CDR3 is TGTGCCAGCAGTGCGTGGGGGTGGGGGGTACGTTCACCCCTCCACTTT.

Remarks on this clone: Other nucleotide sequences from this sample produce the same CDR3. V usage is TRBV5-1 and J usage is TRBJ2-2, with D possibly matching TRBD1 (6 bases). V shed 5 bases and J shed 1 base, with 9 bases lying between them. Germline loops: CDR1 SGHRS, CDR2 YFSETQ. There are 14 residues in the CDR3. The CDR3 sequence is CASSETGNTGELFF. The CDR3 DNA follows: TGCGCCAGCAGTGAGACAGGGAACACCGGGGAGCTGTTTTTT.

J is TRBJ1-6 and V is TRBV28; a possible D gene is TRBD1 (6 bases). Trimming shortened V by 3 bases and J by 8 bases, and 17 bases separated the two germline ends. The CDR3 spans 16 residues. From germline, CDR1 is MDHEN and CDR2 SYDVKM. For the CDR3, the DNA is TGTGCCAGCAGTTTCAGCCGACAGGTCGGGTATTCACCCCTCCACTTT. Residues: CASSFSRQVGYSPLHF.

The chain links TRBV6-4 to TRBJ2-7; no firm D call. The V gene's germline CDR1 is MRHNA and CDR2 SNTAGT. Trimming removed 0 bases at V and 0 bases at J, with 12 bases between. The CDR3 runs to 16 residues. Written as DNA, the CDR3 is TGTGCCAGCAGTGACTCCCCACACCGTACCTCCTACGAGCAGTACTTC. Translated: CASSDSPHRTSYEQYF.

The chain uses TRBV9 and TRBJ1-6; TRBD1 matches at 10 bases. Germline trimming cut 4 bases from V and 6 bases from J; bases unmatched to any gene: 4. The CDR3 length is 15 residues. Germline loops: CDR1 SGDLS, CDR2 YYNGEE. The CDR3 loop reads CASSFRQGANSPLHF. The CDR3 nucleotides read TGTGCCAGCAGCTTCCGACAGGGGGCTAATTCACCCCTCCACTTT.

The rearrangement links TRBV6-5 to TRBJ2-1; D is unclear. Per germline, CDR1 MNHEY and CDR2 SVGAGI. The CDR3 is 16 residues long. Trimming removed 0 bases at V and 8 bases at J, with 17 bases between. The CDR3 coding sequence is TGTGCCAGCAGTTACTCGAGTGACACGTCTCGCGATGAGCAGTTCTTC. It translates to CASSYSSDTSRDEQFF.

CDR3 DNA sequence: TGTGCCAGCAGCCAGAGGGTACAGGGCCCTAATGAAAAACTGTTTTTT. It encodes CASSQRVQGPNEKLFF. The V and J genes are TRBV4-2 and TRBJ1-4; TRBD1 might be the D (6 bases). Germline loops: CDR1 LGHNA, CDR2 YNFKEQ. CDR3 length: 16 residues. Deletions cut 3 bases from V and 3 bases from J, with 14 bases between.

This chain connects TRBV10-3 to TRBJ1-1; 9 bases are shared with TRBD1. From germline, CDR1 is ENHRY and CDR2 SYGVKD. The CDR3 is 13 residues long. The J segment lost 4 bases and the V segment lost 7 bases, leaving 4 bases of the junction unmatched. In DNA, the CDR3 is TGTGCCATCACCCTGGACAGGGGCACTGAAGCTTTCTTT. Its translation: CAITLDRGTEAFF.

V and J are TRBV5-5 and TRBJ1-1; no clear D gene. CDR3 size: 14 residues. Per germline, CDR1 SGHKS and CDR2 YYEKEE (reference sequence). Trimming removed 4 bases at V and 0 bases at J, with 10 bases between. Here the CDR3 reads CASSESEMNTEAFF. As DNA, the CDR3 is TGTGCCAGCAGCGAAAGTGAGATGAACACTGAAGCTTTCTTT.

The chain couples TRBV1 to TRBJ1-2; the table's D call of TRBD1 was not tested on the DNA. TRBV1 is given as a pseudogene. The CDR3 spans 15 residues. CDR3: CTSSQGSPGGYGYTF. The DNA for the CDR3 is TGCACCAGCAGCCAAGGATCCCCAGGGGGCTATGGCTACACCTTC.

This clone was detected a few times. This chain uses TRBV5-1 with TRBJ1-2; D is ambiguous. The ends were cut back, 0 bases at V and 8 bases at J, with 14 bases in the middle. The CDR3 totals 14 residues. CDR1 is SGHRS, CDR2 YFSETQ, per germline. For the CDR3, the DNA is TGCGCCAGCAGCTTGGCAGAGGGCGTGGGCGGCTACACCTTC. Protein product: CASSLAEGVGGYTF.

J is TRBJ1-2 and V is TRBV9; no reliable D call. The CDR3 covers 14 residues. Germline values: CDR1 SGDLS, CDR2 YYNGEE. The V and J ends lost 3 bases and 3 bases respectively, with 12 bases between them. The CDR3 is CASSGQGADYGYTF. CDR3 coding DNA: TGTGCCAGCAGCGGACAAGGAGCGGACTATGGCTACACCTTC.

J is TRBJ2-1 and V is TRBV30; 7 positions match TRBD1. J gave up 7 bases and V 0 bases, and 6 bases lay outside the gene matches. Germline V CDR1 and CDR2: GTSNPN, SVGIG (reference sequence). There are 14 residues in the CDR3. The CDR3 DNA sequence: TGTGCCTGGAGTGTACTCAGGGGGTGGAATGAGCAGTTCTTC. Residues: CAWSVLRGWNEQFF.

This clone has more than one count but fewer than ten. The rearrangement uses TRBV7-9 and TRBJ2-5; 7 positions agree with TRBD2. V was clipped by 7 bases and J by 5 bases; unmatched bases: 7. This CDR3 has 13 residues. In germline, CDR1 is SEHNR, CDR2 FQNEAQ (reference sequence). The CDR3: CASIKTGGETQYF. DNA for the CDR3: TGTGCCAGCATCAAAACGGGGGGTGAGACCCAGTACTTC. Using reference TRBV7-9 and TRBJ2-5 for the parts outside the CDR3, the full variable domain is DTGVSQNPRHKITKRGQNVTFRCDPISEHNRLYWYRQTLGQGPEFLTYFQNEAQLEKSRLLSDRFSAERPKGSFSTLEIQRTEQGDSAMYLCASIKTGGETQYFGPGTRLLVL.

This clone is a singleton in its sample. J is TRBJ2-7 and V is TRBV5-1; TRBD1 matches at 10 bases. Trimming at V came to 4 bases and at J to 6 bases, leaving 7 bases not matched to a gene. There are 14 residues in the CDR3. Germline V gene sequence: CDR1 SGHRS, CDR2 YFSETQ. The CDR3 sequence is CASSNEGQGTEQYF. CDR3 nucleotides: TGCGCCAGCAGCAATGAGGGACAGGGGACCGAGCAGTACTTC.

The CDR3 DNA is TGTGCCAGCAGCTTAATGGGGGCGAGTTACAATGAGCAGTTCTTC. Residues: CASSLMGASYNEQFF. This chain connects TRBV11-3 to TRBJ2-1, with D perhaps TRBD1 (6 bases). The CDR3 has 15 amino acids. Germline loops: CDR1 SGHNT, CDR2 YENEEA. Between the trimmed V and J ends, which lost 2 bases and 4 bases, there was a span of 12 bases.

The V and J genes are TRBV19 and TRBJ1-2; perhaps TRBD1 as D (6 bases). CDR3 length: 14 amino acids. The germline V gene has CDR1 LNHDA and CDR2 SQIVND (reference sequence). The V gene lost 6 bases and the J gene lost 3 bases, with 14 bases spanning the gap. CDR3 DNA sequence: TGTGCCAGTAGGACCCACGAGGGGGACTATGGCTACACCTTC. Its translation: CASRTHEGDYGYTF.

V is TRBV7-3 and J is TRBJ2-2; 8 bases align to TRBD2. Germline V gene lookup returns CDR1 SGHTA and CDR2 FQGTGA. V shed 5 bases, J shed 4 bases, and the junction held 6 bases outside the gene matches. This CDR3 has 15 residues. CDR3 region: CASSPGGAGTGELFF. CDR3 sequence (DNA): TGTGCCAGCAGCCCCGGGGGGGCAGGCACCGGGGAGCTGTTTTTT.

This chain links TRBV30 with TRBJ2-5; D might be TRBD2 (7 bases). CDR1 and CDR2 from the germline V gene are GTSNPN and SVGIG (reference sequence). This CDR3 comprises 16 residues. Trimming took 4 bases from V and 0 from J, leaving 18 bases between them. CDR3 DNA sequence: TGTGCCTGGAACGGGGGGCGCGTGGGGTACCAAGAGACCCAGTACTTC. Protein sequence: CAWNGGRVGYQETQYF.